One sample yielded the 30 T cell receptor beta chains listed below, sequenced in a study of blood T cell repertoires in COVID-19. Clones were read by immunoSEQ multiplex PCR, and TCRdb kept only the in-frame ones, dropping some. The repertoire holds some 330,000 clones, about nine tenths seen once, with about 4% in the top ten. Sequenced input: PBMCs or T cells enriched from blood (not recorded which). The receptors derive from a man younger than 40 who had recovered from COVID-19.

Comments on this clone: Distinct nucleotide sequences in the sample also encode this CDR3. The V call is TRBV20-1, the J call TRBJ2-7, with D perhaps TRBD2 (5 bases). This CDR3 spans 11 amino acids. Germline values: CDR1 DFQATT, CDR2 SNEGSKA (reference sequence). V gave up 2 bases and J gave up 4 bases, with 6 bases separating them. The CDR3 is CSARTGYEQYF. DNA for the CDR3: TGCAGTGCTAGAACGGGATACGAGCAGTACTTC.

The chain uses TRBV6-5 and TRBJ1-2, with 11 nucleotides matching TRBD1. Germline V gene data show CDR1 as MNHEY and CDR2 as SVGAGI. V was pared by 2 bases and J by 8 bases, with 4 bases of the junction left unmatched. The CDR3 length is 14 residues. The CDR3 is CASSYGDRGKGYTF. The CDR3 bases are TGTGCCAGCAGTTACGGGGACAGGGGGAAGGGCTACACCTTC.

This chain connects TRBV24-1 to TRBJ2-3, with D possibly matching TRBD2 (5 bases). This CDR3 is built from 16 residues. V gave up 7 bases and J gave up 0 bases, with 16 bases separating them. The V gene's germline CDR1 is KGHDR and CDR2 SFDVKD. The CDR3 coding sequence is TGTGCCACCAGCCAGAGAGGGTCAGTAAGCACAGATACGCAGTATTTT. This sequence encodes CATSQRGSVSTDTQYF.

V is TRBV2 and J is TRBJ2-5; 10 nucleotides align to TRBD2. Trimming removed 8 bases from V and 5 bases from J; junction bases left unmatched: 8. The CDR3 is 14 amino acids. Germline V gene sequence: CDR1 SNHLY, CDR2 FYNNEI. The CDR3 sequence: CASGGSGRTETQYF. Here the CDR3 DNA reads TGTGCCAGCGGAGGTAGCGGGAGGACGGAGACCCAGTACTTC. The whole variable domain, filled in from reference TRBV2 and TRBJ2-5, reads EPEVTQTPSHQVTQMGQEVILRCVPISNHLYFYWYRQILGQKVEFLVSFYNNEISEKSEIFDDQFSVERPDGSNFTLKIRSTKLEDSAMYFCASGGSGRTETQYFGPGTRLLVL.

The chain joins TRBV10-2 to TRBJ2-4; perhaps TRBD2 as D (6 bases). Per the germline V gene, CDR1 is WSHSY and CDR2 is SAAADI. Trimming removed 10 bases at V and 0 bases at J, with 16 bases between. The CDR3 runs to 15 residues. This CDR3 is CATGDSALAKNIQYF. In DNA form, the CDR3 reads TGCGCCACCGGGGACTCAGCCTTAGCCAAAAACATTCAGTACTTC.

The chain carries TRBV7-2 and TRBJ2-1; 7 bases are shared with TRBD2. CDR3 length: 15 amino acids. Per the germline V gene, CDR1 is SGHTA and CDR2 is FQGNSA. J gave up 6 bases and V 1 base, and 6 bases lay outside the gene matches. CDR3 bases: TGTGCCAGCAGCTTAGTGGGAGGGCCCTCCAATGAGCAGTTCTTC. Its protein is CASSLVGGPSNEQFF.

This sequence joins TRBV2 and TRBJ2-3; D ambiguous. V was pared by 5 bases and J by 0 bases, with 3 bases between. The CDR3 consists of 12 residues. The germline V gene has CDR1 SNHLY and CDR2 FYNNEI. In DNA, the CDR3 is TGTGCCAGCAGTCAAAGCACAGATACGCAGTATTTT. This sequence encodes CASSQSTDTQYF.

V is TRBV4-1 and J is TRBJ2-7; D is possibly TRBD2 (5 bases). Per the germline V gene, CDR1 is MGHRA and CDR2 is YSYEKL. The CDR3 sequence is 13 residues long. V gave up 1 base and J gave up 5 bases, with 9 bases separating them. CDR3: CASSQAPGDEQYF. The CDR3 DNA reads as TGCGCCAGCAGCCAAGCACCCGGGGACGAGCAGTACTTC.

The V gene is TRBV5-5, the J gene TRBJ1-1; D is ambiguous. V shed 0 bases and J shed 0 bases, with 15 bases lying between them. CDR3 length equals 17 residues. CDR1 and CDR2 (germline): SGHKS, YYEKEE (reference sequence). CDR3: CASSLASQTFLNTEAFF. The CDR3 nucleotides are TGTGCCAGCAGCTTGGCCTCGCAGACATTCTTGAACACTGAAGCTTTCTTT.

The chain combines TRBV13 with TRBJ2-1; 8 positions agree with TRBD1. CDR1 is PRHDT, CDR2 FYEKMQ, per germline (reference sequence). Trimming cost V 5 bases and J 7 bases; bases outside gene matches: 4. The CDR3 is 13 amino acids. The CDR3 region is CASSLTGGNEQFF. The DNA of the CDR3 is TGTGCCAGCAGCCTAACAGGGGGGAATGAGCAGTTCTTC.

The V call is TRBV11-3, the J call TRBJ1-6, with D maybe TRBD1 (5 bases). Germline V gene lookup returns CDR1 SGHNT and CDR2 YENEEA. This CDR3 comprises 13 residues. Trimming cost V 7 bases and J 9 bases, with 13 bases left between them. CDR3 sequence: CASTTPRGSPLHF. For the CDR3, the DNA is TGTGCCAGCACGACGCCAAGGGGTTCACCCCTCCACTTT.

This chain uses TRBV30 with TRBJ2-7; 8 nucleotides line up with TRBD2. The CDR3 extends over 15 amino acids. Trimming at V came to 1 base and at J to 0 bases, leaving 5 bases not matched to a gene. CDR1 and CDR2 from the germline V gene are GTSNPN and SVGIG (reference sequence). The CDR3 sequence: CAWSASSGLSYEQYF. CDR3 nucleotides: TGTGCCTGGAGTGCCTCTAGCGGGCTCTCCTACGAGCAGTACTTC.

As DNA, the CDR3 is TGCGCCAGCAGCTTGGGCCATCAGGTGAACACTGAAGCTTTCTTT. Translated: CASSLGHQVNTEAFF. The chain combines TRBV5-1 with TRBJ1-1; D remains unclear. Deletions cut 0 bases from V and 0 bases from J, with 9 bases between. The CDR3 consists of 15 residues. Germline CDR1 is SGHRS and CDR2 is YFSETQ.

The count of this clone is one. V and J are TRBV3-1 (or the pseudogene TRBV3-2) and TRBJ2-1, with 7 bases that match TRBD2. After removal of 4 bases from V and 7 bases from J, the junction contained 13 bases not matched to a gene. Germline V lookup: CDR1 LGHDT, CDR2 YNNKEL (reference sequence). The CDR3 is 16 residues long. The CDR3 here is CASSPEWGGVGNEQFF. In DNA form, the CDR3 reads TGTGCCAGCAGCCCGGAATGGGGAGGGGTGGGGAATGAGCAGTTCTTC.

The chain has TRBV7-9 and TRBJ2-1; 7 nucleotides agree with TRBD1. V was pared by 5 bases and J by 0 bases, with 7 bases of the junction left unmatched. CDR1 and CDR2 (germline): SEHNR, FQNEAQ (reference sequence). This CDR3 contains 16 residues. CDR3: CASSRWTGRSYNEQFF. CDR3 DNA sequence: TGTGCCAGCAGCCGATGGACAGGTCGCTCCTACAATGAGCAGTTCTTC.

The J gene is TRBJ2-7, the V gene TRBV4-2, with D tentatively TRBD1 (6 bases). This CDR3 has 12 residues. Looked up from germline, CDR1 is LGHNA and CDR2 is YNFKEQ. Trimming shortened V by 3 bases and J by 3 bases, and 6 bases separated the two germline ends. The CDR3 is CASSQTGYEQYF. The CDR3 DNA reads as TGTGCCAGCAGCCAGACAGGCTACGAGCAGTACTTC.

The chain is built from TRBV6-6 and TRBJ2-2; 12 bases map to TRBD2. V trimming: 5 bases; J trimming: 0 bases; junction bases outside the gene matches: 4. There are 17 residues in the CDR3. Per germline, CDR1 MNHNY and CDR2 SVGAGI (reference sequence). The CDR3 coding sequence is TGTGCCAGCAGTCGGACTAGCGGGAACGCGAACACCGGGGAGCTGTTTTTT. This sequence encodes CASSRTSGNANTGELFF.

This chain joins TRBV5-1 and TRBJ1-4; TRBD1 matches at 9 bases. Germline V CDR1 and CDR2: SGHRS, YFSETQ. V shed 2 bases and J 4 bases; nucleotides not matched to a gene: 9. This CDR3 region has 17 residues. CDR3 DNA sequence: TGCGCCAGCAGCTTAACGGGACAGGGAGGGATTAATGAAAAACTGTTTTTT. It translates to CASSLTGQGGINEKLFF.

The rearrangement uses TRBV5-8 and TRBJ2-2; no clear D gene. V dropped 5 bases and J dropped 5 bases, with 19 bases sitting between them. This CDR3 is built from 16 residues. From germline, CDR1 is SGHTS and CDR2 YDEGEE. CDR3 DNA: TGTGCCAGCAGGAGAAACTTTGTCATGAGAACCGGGGAGCTGTTTTTT. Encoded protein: CASRRNFVMRTGELFF.

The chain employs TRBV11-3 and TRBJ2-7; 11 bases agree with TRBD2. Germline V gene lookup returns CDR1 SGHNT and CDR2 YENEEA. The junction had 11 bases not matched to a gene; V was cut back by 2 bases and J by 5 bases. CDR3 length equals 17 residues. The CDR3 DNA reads TGTGCCAGCAGCTTAAGAGGTAGCGGGAGGGCCTTAAACGAGCAGTACTTC. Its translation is CASSLRGSGRALNEQYF.

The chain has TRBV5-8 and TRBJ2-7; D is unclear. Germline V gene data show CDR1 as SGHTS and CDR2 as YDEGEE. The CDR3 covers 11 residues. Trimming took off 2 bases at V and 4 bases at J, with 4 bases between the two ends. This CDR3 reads CASSFRYEQYF. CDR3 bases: TGTGCCAGCAGCTTCCGTTACGAGCAGTACTTC.

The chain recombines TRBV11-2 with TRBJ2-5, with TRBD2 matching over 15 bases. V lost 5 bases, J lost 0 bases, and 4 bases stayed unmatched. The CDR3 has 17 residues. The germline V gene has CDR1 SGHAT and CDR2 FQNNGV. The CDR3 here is CASSPGTSGGYQETQYF. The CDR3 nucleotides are TGTGCCAGCAGCCCGGGGACTAGCGGGGGGTACCAAGAGACCCAGTACTTC.

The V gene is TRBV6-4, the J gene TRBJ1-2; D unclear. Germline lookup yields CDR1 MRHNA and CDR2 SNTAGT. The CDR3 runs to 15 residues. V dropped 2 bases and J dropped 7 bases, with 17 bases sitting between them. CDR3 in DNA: TGTGCCAGCAGTGACACCCTGCGGGTGGTAGGTGGCTACACCTTC. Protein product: CASSDTLRVVGGYTF.

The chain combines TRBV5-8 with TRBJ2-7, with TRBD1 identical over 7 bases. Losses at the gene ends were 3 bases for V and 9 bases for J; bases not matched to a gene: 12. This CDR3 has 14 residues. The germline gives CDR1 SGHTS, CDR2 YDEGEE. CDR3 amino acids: CASSWGQPERGQYF. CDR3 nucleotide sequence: TGTGCCAGCAGCTGGGGACAGCCGGAGCGAGGGCAGTACTTC.

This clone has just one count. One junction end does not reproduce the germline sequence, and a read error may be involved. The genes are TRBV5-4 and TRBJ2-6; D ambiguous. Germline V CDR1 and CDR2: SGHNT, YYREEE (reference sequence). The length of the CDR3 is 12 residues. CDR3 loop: CASSLGAAPLAF. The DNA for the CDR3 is TGTGCCAGCAGCTTGGGGGCAGCTCCCCTTGCCTTC.

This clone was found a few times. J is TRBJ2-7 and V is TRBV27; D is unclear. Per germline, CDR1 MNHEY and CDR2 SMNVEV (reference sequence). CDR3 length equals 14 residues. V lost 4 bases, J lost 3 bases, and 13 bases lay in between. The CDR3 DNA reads TGTGCCAGCAGTTCCGGAGAACTCAACTACGAGCAGTACTTC. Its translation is CASSSGELNYEQYF.

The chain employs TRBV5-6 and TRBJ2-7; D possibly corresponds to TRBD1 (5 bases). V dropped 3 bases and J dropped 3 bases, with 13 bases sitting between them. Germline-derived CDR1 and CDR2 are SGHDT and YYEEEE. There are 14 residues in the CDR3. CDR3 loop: CASSSGFGDYEQYF. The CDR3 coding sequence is TGTGCCAGCAGCTCAGGGTTTGGGGACTACGAGCAGTACTTC.

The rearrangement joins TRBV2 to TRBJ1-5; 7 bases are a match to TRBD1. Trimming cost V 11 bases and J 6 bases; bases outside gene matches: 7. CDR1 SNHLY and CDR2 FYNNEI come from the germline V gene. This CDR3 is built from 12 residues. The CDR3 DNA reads TGTGCCTCTCAGGGGGTTGGTCAGCCCCAGCATTTT. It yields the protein CASQGVGQPQHF.

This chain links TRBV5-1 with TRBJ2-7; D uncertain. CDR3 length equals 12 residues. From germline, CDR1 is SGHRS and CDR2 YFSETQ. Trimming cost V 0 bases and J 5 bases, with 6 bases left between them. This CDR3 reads CASSLGRDEQYF. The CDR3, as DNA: TGCGCCAGCAGCTTGGGTCGAGACGAGCAGTACTTC. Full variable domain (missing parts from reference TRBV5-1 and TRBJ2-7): KAGVTQTPRYLIKTRGQQVTLSCSPISGHRSVSWYQQTPGQGLQFLFEYFSETQRNKGNFPGRFSGRQFSNSRSEMNVSTLELGDSALYLCASSLGRDEQYFGPGTRLTVT.

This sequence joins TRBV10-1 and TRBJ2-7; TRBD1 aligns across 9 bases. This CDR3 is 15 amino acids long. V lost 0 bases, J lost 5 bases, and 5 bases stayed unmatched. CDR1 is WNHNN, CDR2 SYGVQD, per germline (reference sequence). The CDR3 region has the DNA TGCGCCAGCAGTGAGTCACGGACAGGGGTCGACGAGCAGTACTTC. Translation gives CASSESRTGVDEQYF.